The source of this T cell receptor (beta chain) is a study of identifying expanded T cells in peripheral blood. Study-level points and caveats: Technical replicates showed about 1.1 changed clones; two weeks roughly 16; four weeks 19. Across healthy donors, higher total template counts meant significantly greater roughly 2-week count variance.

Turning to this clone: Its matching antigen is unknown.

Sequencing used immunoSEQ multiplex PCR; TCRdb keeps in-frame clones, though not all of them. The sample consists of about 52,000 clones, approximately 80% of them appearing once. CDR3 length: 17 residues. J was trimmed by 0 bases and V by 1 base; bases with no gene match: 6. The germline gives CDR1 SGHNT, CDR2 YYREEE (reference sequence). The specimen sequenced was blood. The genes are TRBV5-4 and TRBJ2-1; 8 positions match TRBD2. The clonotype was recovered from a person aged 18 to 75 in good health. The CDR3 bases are TGTGCCAGCAGCTTGCCATTAGCGGGGAGCTCCTACAATGAGCAGTTCTTC. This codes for CASSLPLAGSSYNEQFF.